This T cell receptor (beta chain) was retrieved from a study of cytomegalovirus exposure and HLA in healthy donors. Findings and caveats of the study: In an earlier analysis, in fewer than 700 donors, most V segments appeared productive either ~87% or ~30% of the time. Testing in vitro showed a few CMV-associated chains specific for CMV antigens.

From germline, CDR1 is MNHEY and CDR2 SVGAGI. The CDR3 covers 14 residues. The V end was cut by 6 bases, the J end by 1 base, with 12 bases between. When sampled, the donors appeared nominally healthy, though they likely had unrecorded immune exposures. Regarding this clone: Its antigen remains unknown.

Vbeta (60) and Jbeta (13) primers were used in the PCR. Method: immunoSEQ multiplex PCR; TCRdb's copy keeps in-frame clones and lacks some. The sample has some 110,000 clones; over 60% are singletons. The chain employs TRBV6-5 and TRBJ1-1; D is unclear. Sequencing used PBMCs. The clonotype comes from a woman aged 40-49 years in good health and CMV-seropositive. The CDR3 reads CASSRIGRNTEAFF. In DNA, the CDR3 is TGTGCCAGCAGCCGGATAGGGAGGAACACTGAAGCTTTCTTT.